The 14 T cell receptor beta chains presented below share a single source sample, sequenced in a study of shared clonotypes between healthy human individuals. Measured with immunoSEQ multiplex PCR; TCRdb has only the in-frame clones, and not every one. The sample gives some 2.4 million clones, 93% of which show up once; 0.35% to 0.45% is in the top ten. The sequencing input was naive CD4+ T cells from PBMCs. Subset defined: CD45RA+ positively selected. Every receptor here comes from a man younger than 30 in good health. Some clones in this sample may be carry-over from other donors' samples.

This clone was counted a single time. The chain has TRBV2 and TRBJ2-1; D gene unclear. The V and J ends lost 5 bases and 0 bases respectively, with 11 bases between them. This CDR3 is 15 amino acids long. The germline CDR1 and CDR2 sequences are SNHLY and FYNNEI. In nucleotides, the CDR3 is TGTGCCAGCAGTCCGGGCTCCAGCTCCTACAATGAGCAGTTCTTC. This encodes CASSPGSSSYNEQFF. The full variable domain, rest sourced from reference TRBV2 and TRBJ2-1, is EPEVTQTPSHQVTQMGQEVILRCVPISNHLYFYWYRQILGQKVEFLVSFYNNEISEKSEIFDDQFSVERPDGSNFTLKIRSTKLEDSAMYFCASSPGSSSYNEQFFGPGTRLTVL.

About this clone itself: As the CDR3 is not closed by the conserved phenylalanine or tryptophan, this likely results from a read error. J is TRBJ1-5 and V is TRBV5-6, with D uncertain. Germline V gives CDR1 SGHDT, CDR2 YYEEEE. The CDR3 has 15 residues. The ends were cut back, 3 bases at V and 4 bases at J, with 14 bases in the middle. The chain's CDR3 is CASSSRGVGNQPQHL. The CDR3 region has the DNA TGTGCCAGCAGCTCCAGAGGAGTGGGAAATCAGCCCCAGCATCTT.

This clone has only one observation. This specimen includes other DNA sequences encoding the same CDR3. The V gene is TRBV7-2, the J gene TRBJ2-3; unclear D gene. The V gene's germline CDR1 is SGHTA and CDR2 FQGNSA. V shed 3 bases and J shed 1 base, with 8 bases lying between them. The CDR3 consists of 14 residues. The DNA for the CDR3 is TGTGCCAGCAGCTTGGGTCTGCGCACAGATACGCAGTATTTT. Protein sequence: CASSLGLRTDTQYF.

CDR3 DNA: TGTGCCAGCAGTTTAATTTCAGCAGATGTAATAACCCAGTACTTC. Its protein is CASSLISADVITQYF. This rearrangement joins TRBV28 to TRBJ2-5; D ambiguous. Germline loops: CDR1 MDHEN, CDR2 SYDVKM. The V end was cut by 2 bases, the J end by 8 bases, with 18 bases between. The length of the CDR3 is 15 residues. Full variable domain (rest looked up from reference TRBV28 and TRBJ2-5): DVKVTQSSRYLVKRTGEKVFLECVQDMDHENMFWYRQDPGLGLRLIYFSYDVKMKEKGDIPEGYSVSREKKERFSLILESASTNQTSMYLCASSLISADVITQYFGPGTRLLVL.

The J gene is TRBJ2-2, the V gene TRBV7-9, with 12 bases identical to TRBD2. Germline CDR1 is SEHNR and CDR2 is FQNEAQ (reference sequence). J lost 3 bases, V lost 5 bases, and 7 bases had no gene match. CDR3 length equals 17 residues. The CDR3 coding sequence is TGTGCCAGCAGCGGAATCCTAGCGGGAGGGTACACCGGGGAGCTGTTTTTT. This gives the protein CASSGILAGGYTGELFF.

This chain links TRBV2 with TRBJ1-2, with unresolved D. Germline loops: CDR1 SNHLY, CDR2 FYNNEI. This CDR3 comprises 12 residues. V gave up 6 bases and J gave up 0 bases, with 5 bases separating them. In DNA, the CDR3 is TGTGCCAGCAGGAGGTCTAACTATGGCTACACCTTC. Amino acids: CASRRSNYGYTF.

The DNA for the CDR3 is TGTGCCAGCAGTGAAGATTTTAACGACGAGCAGTACTTC. This gives the protein CASSEDFNDEQYF. This chain uses TRBV6-1 with TRBJ2-7; D uncertain. Germline CDR1 reads MNHNS; CDR2 reads SASEGT. Trimming stripped 1 base from V and 5 bases from J, with 9 bases between. The CDR3 length is 13 residues.

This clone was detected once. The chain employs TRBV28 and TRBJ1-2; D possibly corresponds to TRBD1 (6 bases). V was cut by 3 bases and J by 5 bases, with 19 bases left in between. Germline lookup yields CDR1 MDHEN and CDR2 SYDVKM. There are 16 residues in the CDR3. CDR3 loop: CASSLRGTRAGYGYTF. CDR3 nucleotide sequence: TGTGCCAGCAGTTTGAGGGGGACCCGAGCGGGTTATGGCTACACCTTC.

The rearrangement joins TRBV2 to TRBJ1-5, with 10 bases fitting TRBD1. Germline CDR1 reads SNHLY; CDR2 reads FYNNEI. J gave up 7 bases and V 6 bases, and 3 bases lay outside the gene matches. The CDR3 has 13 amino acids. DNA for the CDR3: TGTGCCAGCAGGGGGACAGGGGTCCAGCCCCAGCATTTT. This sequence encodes CASRGTGVQPQHF.

The CDR3 loop is CSVEALRGEGTEAFF. The CDR3 DNA follows: TGCAGCGTTGAAGCTCTTCGGGGGGAAGGCACTGAAGCTTTCTTT. The chain couples TRBV29-1 to TRBJ1-1, with D possibly being TRBD1 (5 bases). V was clipped by 1 base and J by 4 bases, with 16 bases between them. Germline V gene lookup returns CDR1 SQVTM and CDR2 ANQGSEA. The CDR3 runs to 15 residues.

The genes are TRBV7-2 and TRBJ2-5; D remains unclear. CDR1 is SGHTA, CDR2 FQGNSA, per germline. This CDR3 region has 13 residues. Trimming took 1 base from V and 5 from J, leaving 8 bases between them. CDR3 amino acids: CASSLDLRETQYF. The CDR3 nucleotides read TGTGCCAGCAGCTTAGACCTTCGGGAGACCCAGTACTTC.

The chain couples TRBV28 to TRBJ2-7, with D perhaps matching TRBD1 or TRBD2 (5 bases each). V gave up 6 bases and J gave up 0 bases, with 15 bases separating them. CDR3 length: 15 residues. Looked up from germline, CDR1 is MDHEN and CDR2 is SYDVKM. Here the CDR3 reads CASRVTGTGSYEQYF. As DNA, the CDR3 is TGTGCCAGCAGAGTGACCGGGACCGGCTCCTACGAGCAGTACTTC. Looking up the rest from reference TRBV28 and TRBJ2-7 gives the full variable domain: DVKVTQSSRYLVKRTGEKVFLECVQDMDHENMFWYRQDPGLGLRLIYFSYDVKMKEKGDIPEGYSVSREKKERFSLILESASTNQTSMYLCASRVTGTGSYEQYFGPGTRLTVT.

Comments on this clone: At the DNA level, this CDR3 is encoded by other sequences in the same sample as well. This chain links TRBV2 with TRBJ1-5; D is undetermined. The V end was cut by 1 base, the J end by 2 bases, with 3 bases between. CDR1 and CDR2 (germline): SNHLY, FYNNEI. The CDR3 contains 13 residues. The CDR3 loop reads CASSEGGNQPQHF. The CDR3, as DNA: TGTGCCAGCAGTGAAGGGGGCAATCAGCCCCAGCATTTT.

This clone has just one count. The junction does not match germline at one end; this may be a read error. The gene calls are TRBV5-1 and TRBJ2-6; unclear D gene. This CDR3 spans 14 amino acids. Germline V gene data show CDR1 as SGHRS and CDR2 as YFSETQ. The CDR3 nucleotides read TGCGCCAGTACTCAGTCCTCTGGGGTCAACGTCCTGACTTTC. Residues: CASTQSSGVNVLTF.